The 6 T cell receptor beta chains presented below share a single source sample, sequenced in a study of blood T cell repertoires in COVID-19. Method: immunoSEQ multiplex PCR; TCRdb's copy keeps in-frame clones and lacks some. The table lists 200,000 to 250,000 clones, around 89% of them singletons. The sequencing sample was made of peripheral blood. The receptors were sampled from a man aged 25-45 years with COVID-19, enrolled during active disease.

The chain uses TRBV11-2 and TRBJ2-7, with 10 bases that match TRBD1. V lost 4 bases and J lost 3; bases outside the gene matches: 9. Looked up from germline, CDR1 is SGHAT and CDR2 is FQNNGV. The CDR3 is 16 residues long. CDR3 residues: CASSSLPGQGSYEQYF. In DNA form, the CDR3 reads TGTGCCAGCAGCTCCTTACCGGGACAGGGGAGCTACGAGCAGTACTTC.

The rearrangement links TRBV5-1 to TRBJ2-2; D perhaps matches TRBD2 (7 bases). The germline CDR1 and CDR2 sequences are SGHRS and YFSETQ. There are 17 residues in the CDR3. Trimming took off 5 bases at V and 5 bases at J, with 22 bases between the two ends. The CDR3 sequence: CASRTLEARGGTGELFF. The CDR3 DNA follows: TGCGCCAGCAGGACCCTCGAGGCCAGGGGAGGGACCGGGGAGCTGTTTTTT. The full variable domain, completed using reference TRBV5-1 and TRBJ2-2, is KAGVTQTPRYLIKTRGQQVTLSCSPISGHRSVSWYQQTPGQGLQFLFEYFSETQRNKGNFPGRFSGRQFSNSRSEMNVSTLELGDSALYLCASRTLEARGGTGELFFGEGSRLTVL.

The chain couples TRBV30 to TRBJ2-1; 8 bases are shared with TRBD2. V lost 3 bases to trimming and J lost 6 bases; unmatched junction nucleotides: 13. Looked up from germline, CDR1 is GTSNPN and CDR2 is SVGIG (reference sequence). The CDR3 consists of 16 residues. CDR3 in amino acids: CAWSLLLAVGGNEQFF. The CDR3 nucleotides are TGTGCCTGGAGCCTCCTACTAGCGGTGGGGGGCAATGAGCAGTTCTTC.

The V gene is TRBV7-9, the J gene TRBJ1-1; 12 positions agree with TRBD1. The CDR3 contains 19 residues. With V trimmed by 2 bases and J by 0 bases, 10 bases remained unmatched. The V gene's germline CDR1 is SEHNR and CDR2 FQNEAQ (reference sequence). The CDR3 nucleotides read TGTGCCAGCAGCTTATATGGGCGCGGGACAGGGGGCATGAACACTGAAGCTTTCTTT. Amino acid sequence: CASSLYGRGTGGMNTEAFF.

The chain recombines TRBV5-4 with TRBJ2-3, with a tentative D call TRBD2 (5 bases). This CDR3 spans 15 amino acids. Trimming cost V 4 bases and J 10 bases, with 22 bases left between them. Per the germline V gene, CDR1 is SGHNT and CDR2 is YYREEE (reference sequence). The CDR3 loop is CASSETLAGSRPQYF. CDR3 sequence (DNA): TGTGCCAGCAGCGAAACCTTGGCGGGCTCCCGCCCGCAGTATTTT.

V gene TRBV19 combines with J gene TRBJ1-2, with 9 bases aligning to TRBD1. The CDR3 runs to 13 residues. Germline loops: CDR1 LNHDA, CDR2 SQIVND (reference sequence). V was pared by 9 bases and J by 4 bases, with 6 bases of the junction left unmatched. Here the CDR3 DNA reads TGTGCCAGCCGGGACAGGGATTTCTATGGCTACACCTTC. Protein: CASRDRDFYGYTF.